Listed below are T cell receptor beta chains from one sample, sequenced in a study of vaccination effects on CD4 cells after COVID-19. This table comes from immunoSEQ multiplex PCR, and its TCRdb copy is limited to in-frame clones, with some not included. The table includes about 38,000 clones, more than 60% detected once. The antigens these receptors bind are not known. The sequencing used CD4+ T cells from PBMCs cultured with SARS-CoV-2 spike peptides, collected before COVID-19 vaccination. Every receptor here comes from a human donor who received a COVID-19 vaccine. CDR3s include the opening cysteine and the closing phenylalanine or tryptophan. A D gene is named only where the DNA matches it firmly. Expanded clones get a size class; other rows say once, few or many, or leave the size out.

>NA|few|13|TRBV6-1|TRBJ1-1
CASSEETDTEAFF
TGTGCCAGCAGTGAAGAGACGGACACTGAAGCTTTCTTT
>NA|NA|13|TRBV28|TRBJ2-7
CASIREAGLEQYF
TGTGCCAGCATCCGCGAGGCGGGGCTCGAGCAGTACTTC
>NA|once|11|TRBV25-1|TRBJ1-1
CASMENTEAFF
TGTGCCAGCATGGAGAACACTGAAGCTTTCTTT
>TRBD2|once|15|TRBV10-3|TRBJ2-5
CAISGTTSVRETQYF
TGTGCCATCAGTGGTACGACTAGCGTTCGGGAGACCCAGTACTTC
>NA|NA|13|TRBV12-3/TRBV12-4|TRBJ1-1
CASSFSENTEAFF
TGTGCCAGCAGTTTTTCAGAGAACACTGAAGCTTTCTTT
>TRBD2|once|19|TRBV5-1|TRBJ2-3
CASSLARGPLAGLTDTQYF
TGCGCCAGCAGCTTGGCCCGGGGTCCTCTAGCGGGGCTCACAGATACGCAGTATTTT
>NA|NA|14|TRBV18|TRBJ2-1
CASSLFGGHNEQFF
TGTGCCAGCTCATTATTTGGCGGGCACAATGAGCAGTTCTTC
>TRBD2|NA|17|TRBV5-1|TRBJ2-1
CASSLGASGGSYNEQFF
TGCGCCAGCAGCTTGGGGGCTAGCGGGGGATCCTACAATGAGCAGTTCTTC
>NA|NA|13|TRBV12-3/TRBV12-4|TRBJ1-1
CASTQNQGREAFF
TGTGCCAGCACCCAAAACCAGGGACGTGAAGCTTTCTTT
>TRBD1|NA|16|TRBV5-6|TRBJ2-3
CASSATGTDTTDTQYF
TGTGCCAGCAGCGCAACCGGGACAGACACCACAGATACGCAGTATTTT
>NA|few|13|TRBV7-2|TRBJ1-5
CASSLNSNQPQHF
TGTGCCAGCAGCTTAAATAGCAATCAGCCCCAGCATTTT
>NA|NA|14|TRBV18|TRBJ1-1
CASSPIQGNTEAFF
TGTGCCAGCTCACCAATACAGGGGAACACTGAAGCTTTCTTT
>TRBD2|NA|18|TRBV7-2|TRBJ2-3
CASSLRGLGGGASDTQYF
TGTGCCAGCAGCTTAAGGGGCCTAGGCGGGGGGGCTTCAGATACGCAGTATTTT
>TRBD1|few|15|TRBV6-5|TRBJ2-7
CASGFKGQGAGEQYF
TGTGCCAGCGGATTCAAGGGACAGGGGGCAGGGGAGCAGTACTTC
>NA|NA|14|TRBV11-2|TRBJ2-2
CASSRQLNTGELFF
TGTGCCAGCAGCCGACAGCTGAACACCGGGGAGCTGTTTTTT
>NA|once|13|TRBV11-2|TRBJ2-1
CASSPSSGFEQFF
TGTGCCAGCAGCCCAAGCTCTGGATTTGAGCAGTTCTTC
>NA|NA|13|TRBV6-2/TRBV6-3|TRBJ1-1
CASSYLWDTEAFF
TGTGCCAGCAGTTACCTATGGGATACTGAAGCTTTCTTT
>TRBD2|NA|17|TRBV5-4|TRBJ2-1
CASSGGFSGGVYNEQFF
TGTGCCAGCAGCGGTGGTTTTTCGGGAGGGGTTTACAATGAGCAGTTCTTC
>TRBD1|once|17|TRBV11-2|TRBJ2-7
CASSLANSRTGGYEQYF
TGTGCCAGCAGCTTAGCCAACTCCCGGACAGGGGGCTACGAGCAGTACTTC
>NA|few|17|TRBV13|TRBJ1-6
CASSLGAGSSYNSPLHF
TGTGCCAGCAGCTTAGGAGCAGGGAGCTCCTATAATTCACCCCTCCACTTT
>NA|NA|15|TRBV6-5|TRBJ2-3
CASSYGWGLADTQYF
TGTGCCAGCAGTTATGGCTGGGGGCTCGCAGATACGCAGTATTTT
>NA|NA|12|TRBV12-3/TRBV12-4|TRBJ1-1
CASSNSNTEAFF
TGTGCCAGCAGTAACAGTAACACTGAAGCTTTCTTT
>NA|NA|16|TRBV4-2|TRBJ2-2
CASSQRVTGNTGELFF
TGTGCCAGCAGCCAAAGGGTGACAGGGAACACCGGGGAGCTGTTTTTT
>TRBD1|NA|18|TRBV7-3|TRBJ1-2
CASSLKVRAGGRSYGYTF
TGTGCCAGCAGCTTAAAGGTACGGGCAGGGGGCAGAAGCTATGGCTACACCTTC